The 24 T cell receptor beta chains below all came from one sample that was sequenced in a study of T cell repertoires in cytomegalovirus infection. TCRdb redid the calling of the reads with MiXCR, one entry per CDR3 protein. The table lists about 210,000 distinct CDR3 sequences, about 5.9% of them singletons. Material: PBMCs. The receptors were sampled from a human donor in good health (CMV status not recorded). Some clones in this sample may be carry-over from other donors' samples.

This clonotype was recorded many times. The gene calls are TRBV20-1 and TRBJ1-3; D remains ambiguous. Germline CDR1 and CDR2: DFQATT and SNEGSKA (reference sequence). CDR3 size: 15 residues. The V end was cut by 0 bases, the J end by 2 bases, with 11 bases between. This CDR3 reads CSARDHVGAGNTIYF. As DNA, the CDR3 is TGCAGTGCTAGAGATCATGTAGGAGCTGGAAACACCATATATTTT.

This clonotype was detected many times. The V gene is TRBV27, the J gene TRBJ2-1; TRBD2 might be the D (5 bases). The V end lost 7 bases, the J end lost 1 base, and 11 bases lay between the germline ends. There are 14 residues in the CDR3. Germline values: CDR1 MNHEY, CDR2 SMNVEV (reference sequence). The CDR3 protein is CASTAGSSYNEQFF. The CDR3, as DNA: TGTGCCAGCACGGCGGGCTCATCCTACAATGAGCAGTTCTTC.

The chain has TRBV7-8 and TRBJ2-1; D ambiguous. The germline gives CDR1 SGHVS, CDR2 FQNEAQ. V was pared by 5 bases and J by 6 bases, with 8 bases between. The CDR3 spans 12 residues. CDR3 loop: CASSRVLNEQFF. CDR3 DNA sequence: TGTGCCAGCAGCCGAGTCCTCAATGAGCAGTTCTTC.

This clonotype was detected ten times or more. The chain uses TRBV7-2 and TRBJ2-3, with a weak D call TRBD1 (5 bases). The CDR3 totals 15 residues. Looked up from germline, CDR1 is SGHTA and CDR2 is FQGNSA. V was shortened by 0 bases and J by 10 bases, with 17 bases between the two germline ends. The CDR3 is CASSLAGLSEWAQYF. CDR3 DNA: TGTGCCAGCAGCTTAGCGGGGCTGTCGGAATGGGCGCAGTATTTT.

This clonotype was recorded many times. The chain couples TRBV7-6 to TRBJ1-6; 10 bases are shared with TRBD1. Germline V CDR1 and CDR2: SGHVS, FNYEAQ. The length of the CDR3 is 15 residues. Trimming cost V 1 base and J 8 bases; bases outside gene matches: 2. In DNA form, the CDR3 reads TGTGCCAGCAGCTTAGGACAGGGGGCTGATTCACCCCTCCACTTT. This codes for CASSLGQGADSPLHF.

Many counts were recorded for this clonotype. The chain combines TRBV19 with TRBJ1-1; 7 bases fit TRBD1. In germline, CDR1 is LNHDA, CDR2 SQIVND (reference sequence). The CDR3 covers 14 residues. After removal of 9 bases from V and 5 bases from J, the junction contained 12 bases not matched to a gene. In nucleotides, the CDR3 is TGTGCCAGCGGCCCGACAGGGATGGGTACTGAAGCTTTCTTT. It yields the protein CASGPTGMGTEAFF.

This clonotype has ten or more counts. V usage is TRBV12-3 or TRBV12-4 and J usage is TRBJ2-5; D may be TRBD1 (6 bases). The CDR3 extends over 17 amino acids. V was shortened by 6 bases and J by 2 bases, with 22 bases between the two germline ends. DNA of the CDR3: TGTGCCAGCAGCCCAACCCCCGGGACACGAAAACAAGAGACCCAGTACTTC. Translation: CASSPTPGTRKQETQYF.

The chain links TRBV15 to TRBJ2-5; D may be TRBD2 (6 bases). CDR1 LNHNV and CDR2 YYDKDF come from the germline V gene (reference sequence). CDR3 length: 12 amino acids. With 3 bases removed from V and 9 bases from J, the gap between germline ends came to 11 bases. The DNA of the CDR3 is TGTGCCACCAGCAGGGAAACTAGCTCCCAGTACTTC. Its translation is CATSRETSSQYF.

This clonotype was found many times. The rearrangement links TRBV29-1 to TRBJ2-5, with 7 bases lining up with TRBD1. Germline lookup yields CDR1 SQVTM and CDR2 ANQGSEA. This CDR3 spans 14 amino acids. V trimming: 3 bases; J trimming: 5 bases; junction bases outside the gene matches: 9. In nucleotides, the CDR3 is TGCAGCGTTGAGGCAGGGGGAAAATTTGAGACCCAGTACTTC. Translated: CSVEAGGKFETQYF.

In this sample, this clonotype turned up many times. This CDR3 reads CASSLADRQFF. The CDR3 nucleotides are TGTGCCAGCAGTCTCGCGGACAGACAGTTCTTC. The chain links TRBV5-4 to TRBJ2-1; D is perhaps TRBD1 (6 bases). This CDR3 is 11 amino acids long. CDR1 is SGHNT, CDR2 YYREEE, per germline (reference sequence). V was pared by 5 bases and J by 13 bases, with 13 bases between.

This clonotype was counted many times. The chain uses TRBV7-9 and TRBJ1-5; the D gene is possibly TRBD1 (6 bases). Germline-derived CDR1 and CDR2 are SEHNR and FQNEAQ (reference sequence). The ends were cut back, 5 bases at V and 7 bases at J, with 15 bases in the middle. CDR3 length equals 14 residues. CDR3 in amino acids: CASSRGGVEQPQHF. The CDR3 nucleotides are TGTGCCAGCAGCAGGGGGGGGGTGGAACAGCCCCAGCATTTT.

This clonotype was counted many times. CDR3 protein: CASRRSSVYEQYF. In DNA form, the CDR3 reads TGTGCCAGCAGGAGGAGTTCGGTCTACGAGCAGTACTTC. V and J are TRBV12-3 or TRBV12-4 and TRBJ2-7; D gene unclear. The CDR3 consists of 13 residues. V lost 6 bases and J 3 bases, leaving 12 bases between the germline ends.

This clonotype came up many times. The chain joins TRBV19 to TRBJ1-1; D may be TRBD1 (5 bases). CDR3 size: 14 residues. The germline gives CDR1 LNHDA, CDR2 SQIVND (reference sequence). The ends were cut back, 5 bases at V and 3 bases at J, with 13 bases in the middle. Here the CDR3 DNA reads TGTGCCAGTAGTCAGGGAGGGTCGGACACTGAAGCTTTCTTT. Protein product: CASSQGGSDTEAFF.

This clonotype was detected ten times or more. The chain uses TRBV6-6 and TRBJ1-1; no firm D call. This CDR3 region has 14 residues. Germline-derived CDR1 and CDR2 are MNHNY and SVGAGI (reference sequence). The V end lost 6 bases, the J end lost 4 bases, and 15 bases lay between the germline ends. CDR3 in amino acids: CASSPRLWGTEAFF. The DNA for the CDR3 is TGTGCCAGCAGCCCCCGCCTTTGGGGCACTGAAGCTTTCTTT.

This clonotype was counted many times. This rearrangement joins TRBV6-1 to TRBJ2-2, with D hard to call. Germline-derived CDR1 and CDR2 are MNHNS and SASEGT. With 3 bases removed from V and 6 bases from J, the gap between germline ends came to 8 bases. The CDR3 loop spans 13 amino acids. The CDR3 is CASSDPRSGELFF. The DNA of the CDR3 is TGTGCCAGCAGTGATCCGAGATCCGGGGAGCTGTTTTTT.

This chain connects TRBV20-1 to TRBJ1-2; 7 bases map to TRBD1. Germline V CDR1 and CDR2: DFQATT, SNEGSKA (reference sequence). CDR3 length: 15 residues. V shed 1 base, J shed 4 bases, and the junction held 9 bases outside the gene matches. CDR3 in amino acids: CSARGPQGWGYGYTF. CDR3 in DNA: TGCAGTGCTAGAGGCCCACAGGGGTGGGGCTATGGCTACACCTTC.

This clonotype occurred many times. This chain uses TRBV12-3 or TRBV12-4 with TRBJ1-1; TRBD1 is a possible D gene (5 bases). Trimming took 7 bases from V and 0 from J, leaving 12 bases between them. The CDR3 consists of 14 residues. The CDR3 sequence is CASTPAGMNTEAFF. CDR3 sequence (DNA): TGTGCCAGCACTCCTGCAGGGATGAACACTGAAGCTTTCTTT.

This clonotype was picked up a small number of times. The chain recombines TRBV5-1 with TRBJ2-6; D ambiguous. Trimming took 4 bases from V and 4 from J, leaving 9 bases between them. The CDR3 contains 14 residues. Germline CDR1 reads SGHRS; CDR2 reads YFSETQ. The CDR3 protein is CASSPATGANVLTF. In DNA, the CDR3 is TGCGCCAGCAGCCCAGCGACAGGGGCCAACGTCCTGACTTTC.

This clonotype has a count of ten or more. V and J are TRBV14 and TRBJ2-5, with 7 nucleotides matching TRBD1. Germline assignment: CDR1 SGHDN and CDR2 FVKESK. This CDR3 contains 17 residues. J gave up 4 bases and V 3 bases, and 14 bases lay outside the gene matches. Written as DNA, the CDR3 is TGTGCCAGCAGCCAGAACAGGGGTGGATTATTGACAGAGACCCAGTACTTC. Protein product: CASSQNRGGLLTETQYF.

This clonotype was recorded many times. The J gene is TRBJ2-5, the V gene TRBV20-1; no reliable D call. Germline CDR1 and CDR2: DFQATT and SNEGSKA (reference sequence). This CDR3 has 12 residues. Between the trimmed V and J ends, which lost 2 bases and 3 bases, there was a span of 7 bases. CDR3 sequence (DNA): TGCAGTGCTAGACCCCGGAAAGAGACCCAGTACTTC. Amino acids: CSARPRKETQYF.

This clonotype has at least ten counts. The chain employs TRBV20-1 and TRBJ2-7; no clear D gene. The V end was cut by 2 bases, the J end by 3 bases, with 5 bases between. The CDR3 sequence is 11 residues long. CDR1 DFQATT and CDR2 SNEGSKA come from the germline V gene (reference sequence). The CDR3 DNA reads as TGCAGTGCTAGACTCCTCTACGAGCAGTACTTC. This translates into CSARLLYEQYF.

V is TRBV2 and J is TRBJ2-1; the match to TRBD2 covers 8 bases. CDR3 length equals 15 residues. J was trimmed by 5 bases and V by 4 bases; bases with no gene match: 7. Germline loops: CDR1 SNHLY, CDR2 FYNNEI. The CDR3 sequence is CASSATSGWDNEQFF. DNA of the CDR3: TGTGCCAGCAGTGCTACTAGCGGATGGGACAATGAGCAGTTCTTC.

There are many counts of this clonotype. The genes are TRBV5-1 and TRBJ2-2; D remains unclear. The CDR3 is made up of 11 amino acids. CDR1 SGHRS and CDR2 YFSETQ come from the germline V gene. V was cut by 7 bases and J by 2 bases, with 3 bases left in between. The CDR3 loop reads CASGNTGELFF. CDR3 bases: TGCGCCAGCGGAAACACCGGGGAGCTGTTTTTT.

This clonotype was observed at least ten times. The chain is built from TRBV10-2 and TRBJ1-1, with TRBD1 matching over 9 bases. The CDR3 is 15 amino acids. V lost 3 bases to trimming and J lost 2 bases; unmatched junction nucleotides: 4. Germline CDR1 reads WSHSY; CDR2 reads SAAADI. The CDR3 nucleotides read TGCGCCAGCAGTGAACGACAGGGGGTAAACACTGAAGCTTTCTTT. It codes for CASSERQGVNTEAFF.